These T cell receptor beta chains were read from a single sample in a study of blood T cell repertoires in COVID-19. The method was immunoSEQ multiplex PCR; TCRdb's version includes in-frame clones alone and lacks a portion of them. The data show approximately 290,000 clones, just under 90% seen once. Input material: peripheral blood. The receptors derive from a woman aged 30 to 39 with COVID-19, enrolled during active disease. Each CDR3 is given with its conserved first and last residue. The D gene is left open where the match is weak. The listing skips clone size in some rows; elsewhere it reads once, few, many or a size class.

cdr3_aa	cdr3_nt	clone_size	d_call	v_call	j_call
CASSQASRSLDTQYF	TGCGCCAGCAGCCAAGCTTCTCGTTCCCTAGATACGCAGTATTTT	.	.	TRBV4-1	TRBJ2-3
CASSYLAEETQYF	TGTGCCAGCAGTTATCTAGCGGAAGAGACCCAGTACTTC	.	TRBD2	TRBV5-6	TRBJ2-5
CASSFSWGPNTGELFF	TGTGCCAGCAGTTTTTCATGGGGGCCTAACACCGGGGAGCTGTTTTTT	.	.	TRBV27	TRBJ2-2
CASSFAPIGRLSAQHF	TGTGCCAGCAGCTTCGCCCCCATTGGGCGTTTGAGTGCCCAGCATTTT	.	.	TRBV7-2	TRBJ1-5
CASSQDWTVTGELFF	TGCGCCAGCAGCCAAGATTGGACAGTCACCGGGGAGCTGTTTTTT	once	.	TRBV4-1	TRBJ2-2
CASSPLRTGKFKDTEAFF	TGTGCCAGCAGTCCCCTTAGGACAGGGAAGTTTAAGGACACTGAAGCTTTCTTT	.	TRBD1	TRBV6-4	TRBJ1-1
CASGRTGRGTQYF	TGTGCTAGTGGTCGGACAGGGAGGGGGACCCAGTACTTC	.	.	TRBV12-5	TRBJ2-5
CASSPQNYGYTF	TGTGCCAGCAGCCCACAGAACTATGGCTACACCTTC	.	.	TRBV14	TRBJ1-2
CASSLGLAGGGYEQYF	TGTGCCAGCAGCTTGGGACTAGCGGGGGGCGGCTACGAGCAGTACTTC	.	TRBD2	TRBV7-2	TRBJ2-7
CASSLAGFKPQHF	TGTGCCAGCAGCTTGGCCGGGTTTAAGCCCCAGCATTTT	.	.	TRBV5-4	TRBJ1-5
CASSKARRANEKLFF	TGTGCCAGCAGCAAGGCGAGACGGGCTAATGAAAAACTGTTTTTT	.	.	TRBV21-1	TRBJ1-4
CASSSRLGPGGGYTF	TGTGCCAGCAGTTCCCGCCTGGGCCCCGGGGGTGGCTACACCTTC	once	.	TRBV6-5	TRBJ1-2
CASRGRTENSPLHF	TGTGCCAGTAGAGGAAGGACAGAAAATTCACCCCTCCACTTT	few	.	TRBV19	TRBJ1-6
CASLGTGTYQPQHF	TGTGCCAGCTTAGGGACAGGGACCTATCAGCCCCAGCATTTT	.	TRBD1	TRBV6-5	TRBJ1-5
CASGFPPGTGPSTDTQYF	TGTGCTAGTGGTTTCCCCCCCGGGACAGGGCCCAGCACAGATACGCAGTATTTT	.	TRBD1	TRBV12-5	TRBJ2-3
CASSLFINAEAFF	TGTGCCAGCAGCTTATTCATCAATGCTGAAGCTTTCTTT	once	.	TRBV7-9	TRBJ1-1
CASSPIHLGDTEAFF	TGTGCCAGCAGCCCTATTCATCTCGGGGACACTGAAGCTTTCTTT	.	.	TRBV3-1/TRBV3-2	TRBJ1-1
CASTQGASEQYF	TGTGCCAGTACACAGGGGGCATCCGAGCAGTACTTC	.	TRBD1	TRBV19	TRBJ2-7
CAISESGLDQETQYF	TGTGCCATCAGTGAGTCGGGTCTAGACCAAGAGACCCAGTACTTC	.	.	TRBV10-3	TRBJ2-5
CASSFQYSNQPQHF	TGTGCCAGCAGCTTTCAGTATAGCAATCAGCCCCAGCATTTT	.	.	TRBV5-6	TRBJ1-5
CASSLEQGTLGNTIYF	TGTGCCAGCAGCTTGGAACAGGGGACTCTCGGAAACACCATATATTTT	.	TRBD1	TRBV5-5	TRBJ1-3
CASSEAGPMDTQYF	TGCGCCAGCAGTGAGGCGGGGCCCATGGATACGCAGTATTTT	.	.	TRBV10-1	TRBJ2-3
CASRLTGTGVETQYF	TGTGCCAGTAGGCTAACCGGGACAGGGGTAGAGACCCAGTACTTC	.	TRBD1	TRBV19	TRBJ2-5
CASSSRTTSGGSYEQYF	TGTGCCAGCAGTTCCCGGACGACTAGCGGGGGCTCCTACGAGCAGTACTTC	.	TRBD2	TRBV28	TRBJ2-7
CASSQDRSMSTDTQYF	TGCGCCAGCAGCCAAGATCGCTCTATGAGCACAGATACGCAGTATTTT	.	.	TRBV4-1	TRBJ2-3
CASSLELPGGYTF	TGTGCCAGCAGCTTAGAATTACCGGGTGGCTACACCTTC	.	.	TRBV7-9	TRBJ1-2
CASSDSERGTRDTQYF	TGTGCCAGCAGTGATTCGGAGCGGGGAACGCGGGATACGCAGTATTTT	once	TRBD2	TRBV2	TRBJ2-3
CASSRAESYEQYF	TGTGCCAGCAGTAGAGCGGAGAGCTACGAGCAGTACTTC	.	.	TRBV6-5	TRBJ2-7
CASSIRDSNQPQHF	TGTGCCAGTAGTATACGGGATAGCAATCAGCCCCAGCATTTT	few	.	TRBV19	TRBJ1-5
CASSPRGELFF	TGTGCCAGCAGCCCGCGGGGGGAGCTGTTTTTT	.	.	TRBV7-9	TRBJ2-2
CASSLTTVYEQYF	TGTGCCAGCAGTCTAACGACAGTCTACGAGCAGTACTTC	.	.	TRBV27	TRBJ2-7
CASSLREGGYGYTF	TGTGCCAGCAGCTTAAGGGAAGGGGGCTATGGCTACACCTTC	.	.	TRBV7-9	TRBJ1-2
CASSRYGGHENYGYTF	TGTGCCAGCAGCCGGTATGGCGGACACGAGAACTATGGCTACACCTTC	.	.	TRBV14	TRBJ1-2
CASSLAGSGNTIYF	TGTGCCAGCAGTTTAGCGGGTTCTGGAAACACCATATATTTT	.	.	TRBV27	TRBJ1-3
CATGQGLSSGNTIYF	TGTGCCACCGGACAGGGACTAAGCTCTGGAAACACCATATATTTT	.	TRBD1	TRBV10-3	TRBJ1-3